The rows below give T cell receptor beta chains drawn from one sample of a study of shared clonotypes between healthy human individuals. TCRdb's table, derived via immunoSEQ multiplex PCR, lists solely in-frame clones and lacks some. The data contain approximately 95,000 clones, roughly two thirds of them singletons. The sequencing input was memory CD8+ T cells sorted from blood. These receptors were taken from a man aged 25-40 years in good health. CDR3s include the opening cysteine and the closing phenylalanine or tryptophan. A D gene is named only where the DNA matches it firmly. The listing skips clone size in some rows; elsewhere it reads once, few, many or a size class.

len: 13; d_gene: .; j_gene: TRBJ2-1; v_gene: TRBV5-1; abundance: .; CDR3aa: CASSGLLYNEQFF; CDR3nt: TGCGCCAGCAGTGGACTCCTATACAATGAGCAGTTCTTC
len: 18; d_gene: .; j_gene: TRBJ1-5; v_gene: TRBV28; abundance: .; CDR3aa: CASSLLRTSQLANQPQHF; CDR3nt: TGTGCCAGCAGCCTTCTAAGGACCTCTCAACTTGCTAATCAGCCCCAGCATTTT
len: 16; d_gene: TRBD2; j_gene: TRBJ2-2; v_gene: TRBV10-2; abundance: few; CDR3aa: CASTESREGSTGELFF; CDR3nt: TGCGCCAGCACCGAGTCGAGGGAGGGGAGCACCGGGGAGCTGTTTTTT
len: 14; d_gene: TRBD1; j_gene: TRBJ2-7; v_gene: TRBV11-2; abundance: many; CDR3aa: CASQLGTGSGEQYF; CDR3nt: TGTGCCAGCCAACTTGGGACAGGGTCGGGCGAGCAGTACTTC
len: 13; d_gene: .; j_gene: TRBJ1-1; v_gene: TRBV6-5; abundance: once; CDR3aa: CASSLLMNTEAFF; CDR3nt: TGTGCCAGCAGTTTACTCATGAACACTGAAGCTTTCTTT
len: 12; d_gene: .; j_gene: TRBJ1-1; v_gene: TRBV29-1; abundance: .; CDR3aa: CSVGGWNTEAFF; CDR3nt: TGCAGCGTTGGGGGCTGGAACACTGAAGCTTTCTTT
len: 14; d_gene: .; j_gene: TRBJ1-2; v_gene: TRBV4-3; abundance: once; CDR3aa: CASSQDPADYGYTF; CDR3nt: TGCGCCAGCAGCCAAGACCCGGCAGACTATGGCTACACCTTC
len: 16; d_gene: TRBD2; j_gene: TRBJ2-1; v_gene: TRBV7-6; abundance: .; CDR3aa: CASSLDPGRPYNEQFF; CDR3nt: TGTGCCAGCAGCTTAGACCCCGGGAGGCCCTACAATGAGCAGTTCTTC
len: 12; d_gene: .; j_gene: TRBJ2-1; v_gene: TRBV19; abundance: .; CDR3aa: CATAQGYNEQFF; CDR3nt: TGTGCCACCGCACAGGGCTACAATGAGCAGTTCTTC
len: 15; d_gene: .; j_gene: TRBJ2-2; v_gene: TRBV5-1; abundance: .; CDR3aa: CASNRDTENTGELFF; CDR3nt: TGCGCCAGCAATCGCGACACGGAGAACACCGGGGAGCTGTTTTTT
len: 14; d_gene: TRBD1; j_gene: TRBJ2-3; v_gene: TRBV7-3; abundance: few; CDR3aa: CASSATGGGDTQYF; CDR3nt: TGTGCCAGCAGCGCCACAGGGGGCGGTGATACGCAGTATTTT
len: 13; d_gene: TRBD1; j_gene: TRBJ2-5; v_gene: TRBV7-6; abundance: .; CDR3aa: CASSQGDLETQYF; CDR3nt: TGTGCCAGCAGCCAGGGGGACCTTGAGACCCAGTACTTC
len: 12; d_gene: .; j_gene: TRBJ2-3; v_gene: TRBV11-3; abundance: .; CDR3aa: CASSQDTDTQYF; CDR3nt: TGTGCCAGCAGCCAGGACACAGATACGCAGTATTTT
len: 14; d_gene: .; j_gene: TRBJ2-7; v_gene: TRBV19; abundance: .; CDR3aa: CASSIRASSYEQYF; CDR3nt: TGTGCCAGTAGTATACGGGCCAGCTCCTACGAGCAGTACTTC
len: 20; d_gene: .; j_gene: TRBJ2-5; v_gene: TRBV9; abundance: .; CDR3aa: CASSVVATSGGGPLQETQYF; CDR3nt: TGTGCCAGCAGCGTAGTGGCTACTAGCGGAGGGGGCCCCTTACAAGAGACCCAGTACTTC
len: 13; d_gene: TRBD1; j_gene: TRBJ1-2; v_gene: TRBV10-3; abundance: once; CDR3aa: CAIYEGARWGYTF; CDR3nt: TGTGCCATCTACGAGGGGGCGCGCTGGGGCTACACCTTC
len: 16; d_gene: TRBD1; j_gene: TRBJ2-3; v_gene: TRBV7-6; abundance: .; CDR3aa: CASSMGTAKGVNTQYF; CDR3nt: TGTGCCAGCAGCATGGGGACAGCTAAAGGGGTTAATACGCAGTATTTT